The following is a T cell receptor beta chain sequence with its context. Its specificity is unknown. The sample is drawn from a study of T cells in localized non-small cell lung cancer. Per germline, CDR1 KGHSH and CDR2 LQKENI. V was shortened by 6 bases and J by 0 bases, with 6 bases between the two germline ends. This CDR3 has 13 residues. Findings and limits, study-wide: Greater blood T cell density accompanied longer overall survival. Uninvolved nearby lung showed the greatest T cell clonality, exceeding that found in tumor.

Method: immunoSEQ multiplex PCR; TCRdb's copy keeps in-frame clones and lacks some. The sample lists 25,000 to 35,000 clones, roughly 78% occurring once. The sequence came from a male donor aged 60 or over with stage III squamous cell lung carcinoma. This chain connects TRBV18 to TRBJ1-5; no clear D. The sequenced sample was peripheral blood, obtained before any cancer treatment. CDR3 region: CASSQDSNQPQHF. In DNA, the CDR3 is TGTGCCAGCTCTCAAGATAGCAATCAGCCCCAGCATTTT.